This TCR beta chain was identified during a study of shared clonotypes between healthy human individuals. The V gene's germline CDR1 is SGHVS and CDR2 FNYEAQ. CDR3 length equals 14 residues. Profiling relied on immunoSEQ multiplex PCR, and the TCRdb table lists in-frame clones only, not all of them. The repertoire holds roughly 650,000 clones, with about 97% as singletons. Notes on this clone: What it recognizes is unknown.

Free of recent acute infections or vaccinations, the donors were healthy HIV-negative adults. Findings of the study overall: When naive CD4 clonotypes were compared across a few donors, about 4.9% were shared.

V gene TRBV7-6 combines with J gene TRBJ2-5; no reliable D call. The end of the DNA fits TRBJ2-7 better, so the J call may be wrong. This sequence was found in a woman aged 25 to 39 in good health. Input material: naive CD4+ T cells sorted from blood. Subset in this sample: CD45RA+ positively selected. The chain's CDR3 is CASSLAGGPYEQYF. DNA of the CDR3: TGTGCCAGCAGCTTAGCGGGCGGACCCTACGAGCAGTACTTC.